The T cell receptor (beta chain) under discussion was sequenced for a study of shared clonotypes between healthy human individuals. Trimming pared 6 bases from V and 0 bases from J, leaving 12 bases between. This CDR3 has 15 amino acids. Per germline, CDR1 LNHDA and CDR2 SQIVND (reference sequence). In this sample, this clone turned up once. Assay: immunoSEQ multiplex PCR; the TCRdb copy retains only in-frame clones and omits some. Counted here are around 1,900,000 clones, around 95% occurring once; the ten biggest clones make up around 1.7%. CD45RO negativity and positive selection for CCR7 defined naive CD8 cells, a population that excluded terminally differentiated effector memory CD45RA+ cells.

The clonotype was recovered from a man younger than 35 in good health. Some clones in this sample may be carry-over from other donors' samples. The sequencing input was naive CD8+ T cells from PBMCs. V usage is TRBV19 and J usage is TRBJ1-5; the D is unclear. CDR3 bases: TGTGCCAGTAGGGAGCGGGCGGATAGCAATCAGCCCCAGCATTTT. Residues: CASRERADSNQPQHF.